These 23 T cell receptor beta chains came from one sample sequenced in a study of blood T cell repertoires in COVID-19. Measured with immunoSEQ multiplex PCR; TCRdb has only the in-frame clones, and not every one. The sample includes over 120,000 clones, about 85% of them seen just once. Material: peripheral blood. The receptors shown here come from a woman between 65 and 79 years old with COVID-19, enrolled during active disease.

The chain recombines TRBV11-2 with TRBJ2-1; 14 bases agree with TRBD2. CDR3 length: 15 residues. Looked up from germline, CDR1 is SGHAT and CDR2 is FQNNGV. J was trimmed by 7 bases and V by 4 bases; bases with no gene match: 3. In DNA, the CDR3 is TGTGCCAGCAGCTCGACTAGCGGGGGGGCAAATGAGCAGTTCTTC. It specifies CASSSTSGGANEQFF.

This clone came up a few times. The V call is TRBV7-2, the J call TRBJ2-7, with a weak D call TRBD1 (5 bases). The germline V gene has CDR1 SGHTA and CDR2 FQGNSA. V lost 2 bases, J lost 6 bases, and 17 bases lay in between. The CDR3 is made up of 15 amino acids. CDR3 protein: CASSLRAQGFGEQYF. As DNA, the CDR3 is TGTGCCAGCAGCTTAAGGGCCCAGGGTTTCGGCGAGCAGTACTTC.

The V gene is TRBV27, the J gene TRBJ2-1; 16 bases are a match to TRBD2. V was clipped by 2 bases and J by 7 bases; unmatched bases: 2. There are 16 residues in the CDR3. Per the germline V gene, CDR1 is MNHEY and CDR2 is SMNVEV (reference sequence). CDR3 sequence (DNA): TGTGCCAGCAGTTTAGGGACTAGCGGGGGGGCGAATGAGCAGTTCTTC. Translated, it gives CASSLGTSGGANEQFF.

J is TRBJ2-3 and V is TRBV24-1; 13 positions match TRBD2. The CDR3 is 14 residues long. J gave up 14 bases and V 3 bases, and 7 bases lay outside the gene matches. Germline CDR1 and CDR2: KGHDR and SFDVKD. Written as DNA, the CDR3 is TGTGCCACCAGTGATAGACTAGCGGGGGGTCTACGGTATTTT. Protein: CATSDRLAGGLRYF.

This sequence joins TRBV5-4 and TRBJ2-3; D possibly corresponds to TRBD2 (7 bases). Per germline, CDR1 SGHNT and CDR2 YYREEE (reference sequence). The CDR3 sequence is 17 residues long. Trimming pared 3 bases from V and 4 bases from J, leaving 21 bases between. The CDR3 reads CASSSTLRGGASDTQYF. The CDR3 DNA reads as TGTGCCAGCAGCTCCACCTTAAGGGGGGGGGCGTCAGATACGCAGTATTTT.

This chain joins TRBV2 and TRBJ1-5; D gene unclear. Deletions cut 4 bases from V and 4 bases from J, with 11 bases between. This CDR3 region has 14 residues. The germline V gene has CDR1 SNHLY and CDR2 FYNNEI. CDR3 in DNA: TGTGCCAGCAGTGGAGGTATAAGGAATCAGCCCCAGCATTTT. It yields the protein CASSGGIRNQPQHF. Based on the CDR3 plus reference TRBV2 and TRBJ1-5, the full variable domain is EPEVTQTPSHQVTQMGQEVILRCVPISNHLYFYWYRQILGQKVEFLVSFYNNEISEKSEIFDDQFSVERPDGSNFTLKIRSTKLEDSAMYFCASSGGIRNQPQHFGDGTRLSIL.

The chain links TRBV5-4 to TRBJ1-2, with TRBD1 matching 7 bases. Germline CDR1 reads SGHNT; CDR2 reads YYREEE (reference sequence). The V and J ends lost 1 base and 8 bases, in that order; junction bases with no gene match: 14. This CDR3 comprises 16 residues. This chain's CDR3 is CASSLRFGRGSGGYTF. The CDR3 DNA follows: TGTGCCAGCAGCTTGAGATTCGGCAGGGGGTCGGGCGGCTACACCTTC.

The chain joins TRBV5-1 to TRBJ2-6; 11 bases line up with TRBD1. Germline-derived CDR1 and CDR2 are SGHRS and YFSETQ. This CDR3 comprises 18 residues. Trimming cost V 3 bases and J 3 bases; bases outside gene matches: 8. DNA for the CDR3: TGCGCCAGCAGCTCCGACGGACAGGGGGCTTATGGGGCCAACGTCCTGACTTTC. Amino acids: CASSSDGQGAYGANVLTF. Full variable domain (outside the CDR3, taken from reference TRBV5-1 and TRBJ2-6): KAGVTQTPRYLIKTRGQQVTLSCSPISGHRSVSWYQQTPGQGLQFLFEYFSETQRNKGNFPGRFSGRQFSNSRSEMNVSTLELGDSALYLCASSSDGQGAYGANVLTFGAGSRLTVL.

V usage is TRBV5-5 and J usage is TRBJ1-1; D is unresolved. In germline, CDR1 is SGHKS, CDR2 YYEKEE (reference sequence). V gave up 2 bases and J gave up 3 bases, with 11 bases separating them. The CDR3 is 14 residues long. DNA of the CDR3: TGTGCCAGCAGCTTATCTGACACCCACACTGAAGCTTTCTTT. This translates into CASSLSDTHTEAFF.

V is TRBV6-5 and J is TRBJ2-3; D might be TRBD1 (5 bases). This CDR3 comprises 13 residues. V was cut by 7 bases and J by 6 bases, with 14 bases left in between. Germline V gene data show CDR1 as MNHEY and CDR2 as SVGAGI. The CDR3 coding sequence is TGTGCCAGCAAACCAAGGGGTTCGGATACGCAGTATTTT. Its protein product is CASKPRGSDTQYF.

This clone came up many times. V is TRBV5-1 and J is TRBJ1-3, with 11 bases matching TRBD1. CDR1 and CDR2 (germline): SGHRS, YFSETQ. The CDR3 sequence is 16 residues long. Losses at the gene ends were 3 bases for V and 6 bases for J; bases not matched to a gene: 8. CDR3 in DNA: TGCGCCAGCAGCTCCGATGGACAGGGGGCCTTAAACACCATATATTTT. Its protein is CASSSDGQGALNTIYF.

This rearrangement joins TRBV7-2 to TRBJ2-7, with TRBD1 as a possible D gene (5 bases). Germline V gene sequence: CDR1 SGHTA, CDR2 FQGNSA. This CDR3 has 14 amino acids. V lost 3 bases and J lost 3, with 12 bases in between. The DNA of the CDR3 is TGTGCCAGCAGCTTCGACAGAGATCTCTACGAGCAGTACTTC. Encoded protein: CASSFDRDLYEQYF.

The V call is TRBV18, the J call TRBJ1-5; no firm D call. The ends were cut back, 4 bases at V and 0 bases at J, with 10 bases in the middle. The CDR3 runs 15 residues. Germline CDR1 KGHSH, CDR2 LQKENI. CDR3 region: CASSLYQDSNQPQHF. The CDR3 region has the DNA TGTGCCAGCTCACTCTACCAGGATAGCAATCAGCCCCAGCATTTT.

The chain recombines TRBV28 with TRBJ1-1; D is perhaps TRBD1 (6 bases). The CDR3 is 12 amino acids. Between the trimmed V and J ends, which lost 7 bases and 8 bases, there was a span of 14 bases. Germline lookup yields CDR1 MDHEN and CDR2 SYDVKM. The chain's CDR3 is CASTTGQPEAFF. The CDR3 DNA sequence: TGTGCCAGCACCACCGGACAGCCAGAAGCTTTCTTT.

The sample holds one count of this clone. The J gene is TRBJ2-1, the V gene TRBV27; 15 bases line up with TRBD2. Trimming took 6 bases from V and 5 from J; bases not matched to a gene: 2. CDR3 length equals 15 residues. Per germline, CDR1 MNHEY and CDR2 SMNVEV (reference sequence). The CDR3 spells CASRGLAGGNNEQFF. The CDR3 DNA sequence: TGTGCCAGCAGGGGACTAGCGGGGGGTAACAATGAGCAGTTCTTC.

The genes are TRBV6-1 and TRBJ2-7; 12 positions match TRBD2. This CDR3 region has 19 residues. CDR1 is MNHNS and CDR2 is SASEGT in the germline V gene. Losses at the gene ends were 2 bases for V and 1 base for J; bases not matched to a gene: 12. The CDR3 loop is CASSERLAGGPGLSYEQYF. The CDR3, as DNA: TGTGCCAGCAGTGAACGTCTAGCGGGGGGGCCTGGACTATCCTACGAGCAGTACTTC.

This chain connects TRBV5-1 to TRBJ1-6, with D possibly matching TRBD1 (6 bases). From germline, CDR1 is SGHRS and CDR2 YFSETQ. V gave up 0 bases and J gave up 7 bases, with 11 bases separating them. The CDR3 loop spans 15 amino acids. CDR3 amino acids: CASSLGPQGNSPLHF. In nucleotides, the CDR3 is TGCGCCAGCAGCTTGGGTCCTCAGGGGAATTCACCCCTCCACTTT. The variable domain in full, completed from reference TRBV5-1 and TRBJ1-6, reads KAGVTQTPRYLIKTRGQQVTLSCSPISGHRSVSWYQQTPGQGLQFLFEYFSETQRNKGNFPGRFSGRQFSNSRSEMNVSTLELGDSALYLCASSLGPQGNSPLHFGNGTRLTVT.

CDR3 in DNA: TGTGCCAGTAAGAGCGGTGGGGATGGGGATACGCAGTATTTT. This sequence encodes CASKSGGDGDTQYF. The chain joins TRBV19 to TRBJ2-3; D might be TRBD2 (5 bases). The V gene lost 7 bases and the J gene lost 6 bases, with 17 bases spanning the gap. The CDR3 has 14 residues. The germline CDR1 and CDR2 sequences are LNHDA and SQIVND (reference sequence).

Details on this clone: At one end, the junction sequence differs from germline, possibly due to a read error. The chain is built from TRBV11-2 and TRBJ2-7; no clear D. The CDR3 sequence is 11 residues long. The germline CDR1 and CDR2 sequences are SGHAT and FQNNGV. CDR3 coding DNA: TGTGCCAGCACCTTAGACCGGGAGCAGTACTTC. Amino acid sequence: CASTLDREQYF.

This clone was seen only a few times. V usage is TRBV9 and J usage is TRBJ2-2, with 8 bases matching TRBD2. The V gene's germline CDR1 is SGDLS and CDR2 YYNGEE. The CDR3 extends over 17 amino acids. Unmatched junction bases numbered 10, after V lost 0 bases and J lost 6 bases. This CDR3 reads CASSVVAQAGGAGELFF. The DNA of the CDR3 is TGTGCCAGCAGCGTAGTGGCCCAGGCGGGGGGAGCCGGGGAGCTGTTTTTT. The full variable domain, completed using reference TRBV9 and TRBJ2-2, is DSGVTQTPKHLITATGQRVTLRCSPRSGDLSVYWYQQSLDQGLQFLIQYYNGEERAKGNILERFSAQQFPDLHSELNLSSLELGDSALYFCASSVVAQAGGAGELFFGEGSRLTVL.

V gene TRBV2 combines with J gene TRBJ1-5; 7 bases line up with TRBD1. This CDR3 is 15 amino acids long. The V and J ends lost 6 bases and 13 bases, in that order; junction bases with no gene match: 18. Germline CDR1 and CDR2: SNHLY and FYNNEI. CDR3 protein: CASRDRTGARFDQHF. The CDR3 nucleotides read TGTGCCAGCAGGGACCGGACAGGCGCCCGTTTTGATCAGCATTTT.

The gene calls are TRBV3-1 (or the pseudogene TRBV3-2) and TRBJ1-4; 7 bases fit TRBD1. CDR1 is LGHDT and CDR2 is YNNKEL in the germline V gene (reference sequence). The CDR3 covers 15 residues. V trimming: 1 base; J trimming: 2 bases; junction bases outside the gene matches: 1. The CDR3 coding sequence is TGTGCCAGCAGCCAAGCGGGACAGACTAATGAAAAACTGTTTTTT. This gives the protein CASSQAGQTNEKLFF.

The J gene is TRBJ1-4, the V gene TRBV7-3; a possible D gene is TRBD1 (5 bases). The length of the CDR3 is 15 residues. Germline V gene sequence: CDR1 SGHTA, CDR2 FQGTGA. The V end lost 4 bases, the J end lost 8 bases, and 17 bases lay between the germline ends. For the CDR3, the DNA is TGTGCCAGCAGCTCTACCCAGGGAATTGGGGAAAAACTGTTTTTT. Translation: CASSSTQGIGEKLFF.